This section outlines one T cell receptor (beta chain) sequence together with its context. In the original analysis: The authors estimated nucleated cell counts from reference gene primer amplification. This table comes from immunoSEQ multiplex PCR, and its TCRdb copy is limited to in-frame clones, with some not included. From that table come the V and J calls and clone size; the DNA was used to work out D and trimming. The table records tens of thousands of clones, approximately 93% of them present only once. The sample originates from a study of blood T cell repertoires in COVID-19. Study as a whole: COVID-19 samples from acute and convalescent phases originated in the United States, Italy and Spain. Sources were T cells, B-cell-depleted T cells, or PBMCs; the material itself was cDNA or gDNA.

This receptor was taken from a human donor with active COVID-19. The donor label of this sample is uncertain. Sequencing was carried out using peripheral blood.

CDR3 region: CASSLARRISGELFF. The CDR3 region has the DNA TGTGCCAGCAGCTTAGCGCGGAGGATCTCCGGGGAGCTGTTTTTT. V gene TRBV7-9 combines with J gene TRBJ2-2, with a possible D match to TRBD2 (5 bases). The CDR3 is 15 amino acids. The germline gives CDR1 SEHNR, CDR2 FQNEAQ (reference sequence). Trimming removed 0 bases from V and 6 bases from J, with 11 bases in between.